Listed here are 7 T cell receptor beta chains from one sample, sequenced in a study of CD8 T cells in Susac syndrome. Reverse transcription of about 0.5 to 1 ug RNA was carried out with random hexamers. TCRdb re-called the immunoSEQ multiplex PCR reads with MiXCR, one entry per CDR3 protein. The sample holds roughly 200,000 distinct CDR3 sequences, about 95% seen once. The sample taken for sequencing was CD4+ T cells from PBMCs. Source of these receptors: a human donor in good health.

The rearrangement joins TRBV27 to TRBJ1-6, with D perhaps TRBD1 (6 bases). The V end lost 6 bases, the J end lost 6 bases, and 12 bases lay between the germline ends. The CDR3 covers 14 residues. Per germline, CDR1 MNHEY and CDR2 SMNVEV (reference sequence). CDR3 sequence: CASSLQGSNSPLHF. The CDR3 bases are TGTGCCAGCAGCCTTCAGGGGAGTAATTCACCCCTCCACTTT.

This rearrangement joins TRBV12-3 or TRBV12-4 to TRBJ2-3; 8 bases line up with TRBD1. CDR3 size: 13 residues. The V gene end was trimmed by 5 bases and the J gene end by 15 bases; junction bases not matched to a gene: 13. CDR3 bases: TGTGCCAGCAGTCCAGATCAGGACAGGGAGGAATATTTT. The encoded protein is CASSPDQDREEYF.

Here the CDR3 DNA reads TGTGCCACCAGCACCCGACAGGGGACCTACGAGCAGTACTTC. Its translation: CATSTRQGTYEQYF. This sequence joins TRBV15 and TRBJ2-7; 8 nucleotides agree with TRBD1. Per the germline V gene, CDR1 is LNHNV and CDR2 is YYDKDF (reference sequence). This CDR3 has 14 amino acids. Losses at the gene ends were 4 bases for V and 2 bases for J; bases not matched to a gene: 4.

V usage is TRBV27 and J usage is TRBJ2-2, with TRBD1 as a possible D gene (6 bases). Germline CDR1 is MNHEY and CDR2 is SMNVEV (reference sequence). V was trimmed by 6 bases and J by 6 bases, leaving 20 bases between them. The CDR3 is 16 residues long. DNA for the CDR3: TGTGCCAGCAGCCCTCAACTGGGGACAACGGCCGGGGAGCTGTTTTTT. Translated: CASSPQLGTTAGELFF.

In its sample, this clonotype was seen a few times. This chain joins TRBV7-9 and TRBJ2-3; no clear D. Germline V gene lookup returns CDR1 SEHNR and CDR2 FQNEAQ (reference sequence). V was cut by 4 bases and J by 0 bases, with 5 bases left in between. The CDR3 covers 13 residues. The CDR3 DNA is TGTGCCAGCAGCTCCGCTAGCACAGATACGCAGTATTTT. It translates to CASSSASTDTQYF. Variable domain in full (rest from reference TRBV7-9 and TRBJ2-3): DTGVSQNPRHKITKRGQNVTFRCDPISEHNRLYWYRQTLGQGPEFLTYFQNEAQLEKSRLLSDRFSAERPKGSFSTLEIQRTEQGDSAMYLCASSSASTDTQYFGPGTRLTVL.

The chain uses TRBV5-1 and TRBJ1-1; no clear D. V shed 4 bases and J shed 4 bases, with 11 bases lying between them. The CDR3 totals 13 residues. Germline-derived CDR1 and CDR2 are SGHRS and YFSETQ. In DNA form, the CDR3 reads TGCGCCAGCAGCCTAATTGGGAGCACTGAAGCTTTCTTT. It yields the protein CASSLIGSTEAFF.

The rearrangement joins TRBV7-2 to TRBJ2-3, with 9 bases fitting TRBD1. CDR3 length: 17 residues. Germline assignment: CDR1 SGHTA and CDR2 FQGNSA. The J segment lost 0 bases and the V segment lost 5 bases, leaving 9 bases of the junction unmatched. The CDR3 DNA reads TGTGCCAGCAGCATTCAACAGGGGGCAACGAGCACAGATACGCAGTATTTT. Amino acid sequence: CASSIQQGATSTDTQYF.